This TCR beta chain was sequenced for a study of technical replicates of blood from a handful of donors. The method was immunoSEQ multiplex PCR; TCRdb's version includes in-frame clones alone and lacks a portion of them. This table holds about 88,000 clones, roughly 90% found once. CDR1 and CDR2 (germline): SGHRS, YFSETQ. V shed 3 bases and J 5 bases; nucleotides not matched to a gene: 8. CDR3 length equals 15 residues. This receptor was obtained from a human donor in good health. This rearrangement joins TRBV5-1 to TRBJ2-1, with 7 nucleotides matching TRBD2. Sequenced material: T cells isolated from PBMCs. This chain's CDR3 is CASSSQLLANNEQFF. DNA of the CDR3: TGCGCCAGCAGCTCCCAACTACTAGCGAACAATGAGCAGTTCTTC.